One and the same sample provided the 16 T cell receptor beta chains below, sequenced in a study of a mutant IDH1 vaccine in newly diagnosed glioma. The time point is: week 11, during vaccination. What each vaccine dose contained was 300 ug of mutant IDH1 20-mer peptide, accompanied by topical imiquimod. Their target antigens are unknown. Some clones are missing from TCRdb's copy, which holds only in-frame ones; the method was immunoSEQ multiplex PCR. The data contain 30,000 to 40,000 clones, less than 90% of them seen just once; the ten biggest clones take up 2% to 2.5%. The specimen comprised PBMCs, sampled from a glioma patient whose treatment included an IDH1 peptide vaccine. Every receptor here comes from a man aged 35-49 years with glioma.

The CDR3 coding sequence is TGTGCCAGCAAAGTACAGGGTAGGAACACTGAAGCTTTCTTT. This gives the protein CASKVQGRNTEAFF. The chain has TRBV6-5 and TRBJ1-1, with D perhaps matching TRBD1 (6 bases). Trimming removed 7 bases from V and 1 base from J, with 13 bases in between. Per germline, CDR1 MNHEY and CDR2 SVGAGI. The CDR3 has 14 residues.

The chain uses TRBV5-1 and TRBJ2-1; 14 bases match TRBD2. The V and J ends lost 4 bases and 4 bases, in that order; junction bases with no gene match: 10. There are 18 residues in the CDR3. CDR1 and CDR2 (germline): SGHRS, YFSETQ. The CDR3 nucleotides read TGCGCCAGCAGCCGGTCAGGGACTAGCGGGAGCGGTTACAATGAGCAGTTCTTC. It encodes CASSRSGTSGSGYNEQFF.

The chain is built from TRBV19 and TRBJ1-1; D ambiguous. Trimming took 6 bases from V and 9 from J, leaving 17 bases between them. Germline V CDR1 and CDR2: LNHDA, SQIVND (reference sequence). The CDR3 consists of 13 residues. CDR3 coding DNA: TGTGCCAGTAGCGATCAAAGGTCGGAAAAAGCTTTCTTT. Its translation: CASSDQRSEKAFF.

The chain is built from TRBV9 and TRBJ1-2; maybe TRBD1 (5 bases). The ends were cut back, 4 bases at V and 4 bases at J, with 17 bases in the middle. CDR3 length equals 15 residues. The germline V gene has CDR1 SGDLS and CDR2 YYNGEE. CDR3 sequence (DNA): TGTGCCAGCAGCCCTAGGCCGGCGGGGGGCTATGGCTACACCTTC. This codes for CASSPRPAGGYGYTF. Variable domain in full (rest from reference TRBV9 and TRBJ1-2): DSGVTQTPKHLITATGQRVTLRCSPRSGDLSVYWYQQSLDQGLQFLIQYYNGEERAKGNILERFSAQQFPDLHSELNLSSLELGDSALYFCASSPRPAGGYGYTFGSGTRLTVV.

CDR3 amino acids: CASSLGGWTEAFF. The CDR3 DNA sequence: TGTGCCAGCTCACTAGGAGGGTGGACTGAAGCTTTCTTT. V and J are TRBV18 and TRBJ1-1; D is uncertain. V gave up 4 bases and J gave up 5 bases, with 11 bases separating them. This CDR3 has 13 residues. CDR1 is KGHSH and CDR2 is LQKENI in the germline V gene.

V gene TRBV5-1 combines with J gene TRBJ2-5, with D perhaps matching TRBD1 (6 bases). CDR1 and CDR2 (germline): SGHRS, YFSETQ. The CDR3 is 14 residues long. Trimming took 4 bases from V and 2 from J, leaving 12 bases between them. CDR3 protein: CASSAQGWQETQYF. Here the CDR3 DNA reads TGCGCCAGCAGCGCCCAGGGGTGGCAAGAGACCCAGTACTTC.

The chain couples TRBV7-9 to TRBJ1-1; D gene uncertain. The germline V gene encodes CDR1 SEHNR and CDR2 FQNEAQ (reference sequence). V lost 4 bases to trimming and J lost 0 bases, with 6 bases between them. CDR3 length: 13 residues. The CDR3 DNA follows: TGTGCCAGCAGCTACAACATGAACACTGAAGCTTTCTTT. Translation: CASSYNMNTEAFF. The full variable domain, with the rest looked up from reference TRBV7-9 and TRBJ1-1, is DTGVSQNPRHKITKRGQNVTFRCDPISEHNRLYWYRQTLGQGPEFLTYFQNEAQLEKSRLLSDRFSAERPKGSFSTLEIQRTEQGDSAMYLCASSYNMNTEAFFGQGTRLTVV.

This chain connects TRBV5-1 to TRBJ2-1; D is unclear. The germline V gene encodes CDR1 SGHRS and CDR2 YFSETQ. The CDR3 sequence is 14 residues long. The V and J ends lost 2 bases and 0 bases respectively, with 6 bases between them. This CDR3 reads CASSLQNSYNEQFF. The CDR3 DNA reads as TGCGCCAGCAGCTTACAGAACTCCTACAATGAGCAGTTCTTC.

V is TRBV19 and J is TRBJ2-2; no firm D call. The CDR3 runs 14 residues. The V gene's germline CDR1 is LNHDA and CDR2 SQIVND (reference sequence). V was shortened by 7 bases and J by 6 bases, with 15 bases between the two germline ends. The CDR3 nucleotides are TGTGCCAGTACTAGACTGGAACGGCCCGGGGAGCTGTTTTTT. Translation: CASTRLERPGELFF.

The chain links TRBV28 to TRBJ2-4; 7 bases agree with TRBD1. Trimming took 5 bases from V and 4 from J; bases not matched to a gene: 8. The V gene's germline CDR1 is MDHEN and CDR2 SYDVKM. There are 15 residues in the CDR3. The CDR3 coding sequence is TGTGCCAGCAGTCCGGGACAGTGGATTAAAAACATTCAGTACTTC. Its protein product is CASSPGQWIKNIQYF.

The chain is built from TRBV5-1 and TRBJ2-3; a possible D gene is TRBD2 (5 bases). The CDR3 is 13 residues long. V was pared by 4 bases and J by 4 bases, with 10 bases between. CDR1 and CDR2 from the germline V gene are SGHRS and YFSETQ. Here the CDR3 reads CASSGSGADTQYF. The CDR3 DNA is TGCGCCAGCAGCGGGAGCGGTGCAGATACGCAGTATTTT.

The V gene is TRBV29-1, the J gene TRBJ2-7, with no clear D. V was trimmed by 4 bases and J by 4 bases, leaving 8 bases between them. This CDR3 is built from 11 residues. Germline lookup yields CDR1 SQVTM and CDR2 ANQGSEA. In DNA, the CDR3 is TGCAGCGTTGGTGTGGGGTACGAGCAGTACTTC. Amino acids: CSVGVGYEQYF.

In this sample, this clone turned up once. The V gene is TRBV7-2, the J gene TRBJ1-2; D ambiguous. The ends were cut back, 2 bases at V and 13 bases at J, with 14 bases in the middle. The CDR3 runs to 12 residues. Germline CDR1 reads SGHTA; CDR2 reads FQGNSA. CDR3 sequence (DNA): TGTGCCAGCAGCTTAATGAGCCCCCTCAGCACCTTC. Residues: CASSLMSPLSTF.

The gene calls are TRBV25-1 and TRBJ2-1; D gene uncertain. The CDR3 sequence is 14 residues long. V gave up 1 base and J gave up 5 bases, with 9 bases separating them. In germline, CDR1 is MGHDK, CDR2 SYGVNS. CDR3 sequence (DNA): TGTGCCAGCAGTGAATCATTGGGAAACAATGAGCAGTTCTTC. Amino acid sequence: CASSESLGNNEQFF.

This chain joins TRBV4-3 and TRBJ2-2; the D gene is possibly TRBD1 (5 bases). Trimming removed 0 bases at V and 4 bases at J, with 9 bases between. Germline values: CDR1 LGHNA, CDR2 YSLEER. This CDR3 region has 15 residues. CDR3 in DNA: TGCGCCAGCAGCCAAGAGTTCAGGGCCACCGGGGAGCTGTTTTTT. This translates into CASSQEFRATGELFF.

The CDR3 DNA is TGCGCCAGCAGCTTGGGACCAGGGGGCGAGCAGTACTTC. As protein: CASSLGPGGEQYF. This chain joins TRBV5-1 and TRBJ2-7, with 7 bases lining up with TRBD1. The V and J ends lost 0 bases and 6 bases, in that order; junction bases with no gene match: 3. Per the germline V gene, CDR1 is SGHRS and CDR2 is YFSETQ. The CDR3 length is 13 residues.